Following are 8 T cell receptor beta chains from one sample sequenced in a study of identical twins. TCRdb used MiXCR to reprocess the 5' RACE reads, holding one entry per CDR3 protein. The sample holds hundreds of thousands of distinct CDR3 sequences, around 20% seen once. The same specimen was also included in a second study, on yellow fever vaccine responses in identical twins.

Sequencing used CD4+ T cells sorted from blood. The receptors come from a young woman in good health.

This clonotype was seen more than once but under ten times. The V and J genes are TRBV11-2 and TRBJ2-5, with TRBD2 as a possible D gene (6 bases). V lost 4 bases to trimming and J lost 0 bases, with 9 bases between them. CDR3 size: 14 residues. Germline V gene lookup returns CDR1 SGHAT and CDR2 FQNNGV. DNA of the CDR3: TGTGCCAGCAGCTCGGGACTCCACCAAGAGACCCAGTACTTC. Protein product: CASSSGLHQETQYF.

This clonotype appeared many times. The rearrangement links TRBV28 to TRBJ1-5; D is perhaps TRBD1 (5 bases). Trimming removed 5 bases from V and 0 bases from J, with 14 bases in between. Germline loops: CDR1 MDHEN, CDR2 SYDVKM. This CDR3 contains 16 residues. Here the CDR3 DNA reads TGTGCCAGCAGTACTCATCGACAGACTAGCAATCAGCCCCAGCATTTT. This codes for CASSTHRQTSNQPQHF.

The chain joins TRBV28 to TRBJ2-2; 11 bases map to TRBD1. There are 17 residues in the CDR3. With 6 bases clipped from V and 6 bases from J, the junction kept 12 bases outside the gene matches. The germline V gene has CDR1 MDHEN and CDR2 SYDVKM. The CDR3 DNA reads as TGTGCCAGCAGGACATCCGGGACAGGGGGAGTTGCCGGGGAGCTGTTTTTT. Translating it yields CASRTSGTGGVAGELFF.

The DNA of the CDR3 is TGTGCCAGCAGCTTAGAGACGGTAGCGGGAGGTGAGCAGTTCTTC. Translated, it gives CASSLETVAGGEQFF. J is TRBJ2-1 and V is TRBV7-8; 10 nucleotides match TRBD2. CDR3 length equals 15 residues. Germline V gene data show CDR1 as SGHVS and CDR2 as FQNEAQ. After removal of 1 base from V and 9 bases from J, the junction contained 6 bases not matched to a gene. Combining the CDR3 with reference TRBV7-8 and TRBJ2-1 gives the whole variable domain GAGVSQSPRYKVAKRGQDVALRCDPISGHVSLFWYQQALGQGPEFLTYFQNEAQLDKSGLPSDRFFAERPEGSVSTLKIQRTQQEDSAVYLCASSLETVAGGEQFFGPGTRLTVL.

The gene calls are TRBV19 and TRBJ2-1, with 8 nucleotides matching TRBD2. The junction had 13 bases not matched to a gene; V was cut back by 7 bases and J by 8 bases. This CDR3 comprises 15 residues. The germline V gene has CDR1 LNHDA and CDR2 SQIVND (reference sequence). CDR3 nucleotide sequence: TGTGCCAGTACCCCCCCCCGGGGGGGTCATTATGAGCAGTTCTTC. Translated, it gives CASTPPRGGHYEQFF.

This clonotype was detected a few times. This chain joins TRBV28 and TRBJ2-6, with a tentative D call TRBD1 (6 bases). Germline V lookup: CDR1 MDHEN, CDR2 SYDVKM. Trimming removed 8 bases at V and 0 bases at J, with 14 bases between. This CDR3 comprises 16 residues. CDR3 in amino acids: CASVRTVTSGANVLTF. The CDR3 DNA sequence: TGTGCCAGCGTGAGGACAGTGACCTCTGGGGCCAACGTCCTGACTTTC.

This clonotype has just a few counts. The V and J genes are TRBV14 and TRBJ1-1, with D hard to call. Germline CDR1 SGHDN, CDR2 FVKESK. V lost 4 bases and J 7 bases, leaving 13 bases between the germline ends. The CDR3 has 13 residues. The CDR3: CASSPAGRNEAFF. The DNA of the CDR3 is TGTGCCAGCAGCCCCGCGGGCAGGAATGAAGCTTTCTTT.

The chain couples TRBV10-3 to TRBJ2-3; possibly TRBD1 or TRBD2 for D (5 bases each). V gave up 3 bases and J gave up 5 bases, with 18 bases separating them. CDR1 and CDR2 from the germline V gene are ENHRY and SYGVKD. The length of the CDR3 is 16 residues. The CDR3, as DNA: TGTGCCATCAGTGATTCCGGGACCCTAAGGGTAGATACGCAGTATTTT. The encoded protein is CAISDSGTLRVDTQYF.